This T cell receptor beta chain was sequenced for a study of human T cells and chemical hapten exposure (dated by TCRdb to the early 2020s). For context, the study as a whole: For sensitization, 2% DPC in acetone was applied to a 2 cm by 2 cm area of upper inner arm skin. Patch testing on the upper back used Finn chambers containing 0.01% DPC, with scoring done after 6 days according to International Contact Dermatitis Research Group standards. In alopecia patients, the study followed how the peripheral blood TCR repertoire changed in vivo over primary and secondary sensitization to diphenylcyclopropenone (DPC), a hapten. For TCR sequencing, blood came from 25 to 35 alopecia patients at anywhere from one to four time points (pre-sensitization, 2, 6 and 24 weeks). Patients additionally received weekly therapeutic DPC doses to the scalp throughout the approximately 22-week study period. Alopecia areata with under or over 50% scalp involvement, alopecia totalis and alopecia universalis were represented in the patient cohort, which was mostly female. Libraries were pooled for sequencing, and per-sample TCR yields varied mainly because of small differences in library volumes within the pool. Blood samples were taken from patients before sensitization (week 0) and then at 2, 6 and about 24 weeks after DPC sensitization. The full study reports these points: All patients had alopecia, a presumed autoimmune disease, so their immune response might differ from that of healthy individuals. Patch test score was positively correlated with the number of PT1 expanded TCRs, with significance at thresholds 8, 16 and 32 but not at 4. The number of TCRs above 1 in 1000 frequency did not change with DPC sensitization; there was no evidence of global repertoire structure alterations. Repeated subsampling changed both the strength of the expansion versus patch-test correlation and the threshold at which that correlation became significant. Expanded TCRs formed significantly more large CDR3 similarity clusters than pre-sensitization or healthy control sets, consistent with antigen-driven responses.

Turning to this clonotype: Its specific antigen is unknown. No base-level quality is on record; no much larger clone is a single base apart.

The time point label for this specimen denotes: pre-sensitization, week 0. Explained via the paper, the treatment or condition label denotes: therapeutic diphenylcyclopropenone sensitization with weekly scalp DPC. At every patch-test visit, the blood draw took place before the patch test was put on. Patients were considered eligible if aged 18 to 70, diagnosed with alopecia and deemed suitable for DPC therapy, and patients were excluded if pregnant. Total RNA was extracted from unfractionated whole blood that had been collected in Tempus Blood RNA tubes. The receptor library was made with RACE. Instrument on record: NextSeq 500. Library preparation attached unique molecular identifiers to individual cDNA molecules for quantitative, reproducible TCR counting. For every blood RNA sample, sequencing covered both the TCR alpha and TCR beta chains. Turning to the authors' computational methods: The median number of TCRs per sample was 85,000 to 100,000, ranging from 23,224 to 690,600. V, J and CDR3 annotation of the TCR reads was performed with the Decombinator software suite. Every sample was subsampled to the same number of TCRs (28,000) for the PS versus PT1 abundance plots. TCRs were defined as expanded if absent before sensitization and observed at least eight times at the 2-week time point. TCRdb applied fastp at Q25 and MiXCR to the public reads, then kept only in-frame beta chains. Identical CDR3 proteins give one entry, which carries the most common genes and DNA. The V and J calls were not made by the authors but by TCRdb's processing. In all, the sample holds more than 70,000 distinct CDR3 sequences, and 8.5% of those were seen once. Approximately 2.8% of the sample lies in the top ten.

V and J are trimmed by 6 bases and 4 bases, and the gene matches miss 6 bases of the junction. From a lookup of the germline V gene (reference sequence), CDR1 and CDR2 are MNHEY and SMNVEV. Spanning cysteine to phenylalanine, the CDR3 consists of 15 amino acids. Only the CDR3 region is kept as DNA, spanning 45 bases read in frame from base 1. The receptor chain draws on TRBV27 and TRBJ1-4, with 9 junctional bases fitting TRBD1. The receptor's source is a man aged 40-49 years with alopecia areata. Some clones in this sample may be carry-over from other donors' samples. The sample was whole blood, taken in connection with sensitization to the hapten diphenylcyclopropenone (DPC). The CDR3 has the sequence CASRSTGGGNEKLFF. The nucleotide sequence reads TGTGCCAGCAGATCGACAGGGGGGGGTAATGAAAAACTGTTTTTT.